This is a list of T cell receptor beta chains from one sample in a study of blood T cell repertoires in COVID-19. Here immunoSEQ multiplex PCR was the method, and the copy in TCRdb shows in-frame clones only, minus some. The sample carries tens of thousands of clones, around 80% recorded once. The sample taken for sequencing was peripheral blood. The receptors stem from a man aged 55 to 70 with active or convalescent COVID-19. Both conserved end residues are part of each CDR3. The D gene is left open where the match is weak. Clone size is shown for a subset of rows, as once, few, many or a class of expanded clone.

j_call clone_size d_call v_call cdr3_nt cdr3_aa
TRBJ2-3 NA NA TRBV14 TGTGCCAGCAGCCAATGGGTAGCAGACACAGATACGCAGTATTTT CASSQWVADTDTQYF
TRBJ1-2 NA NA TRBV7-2 TGTGCCAGCAGCCCAGCCGGGAGCTATGGCTACACCTTC CASSPAGSYGYTF
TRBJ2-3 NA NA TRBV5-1 TGCGCCAGCAGCGCCAGGGGGACTACAGATACGCAGTATTTT CASSARGTTDTQYF
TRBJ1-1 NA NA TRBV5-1 TGCGCCAGCAGCCTGCAGACGCCTGGGCTTGGGGCTTTCTTT CASSLQTPGLGAFF
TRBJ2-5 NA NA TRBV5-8 TGTGCCAGCAGCTTGGCGGCAGGGGCGGGCGAGACCCAGTACTTC CASSLAAGAGETQYF
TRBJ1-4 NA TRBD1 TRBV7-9 TGTGCCAGCAGCTTAGGGGGACAGTCGAATGAAAAACTGTTTTTT CASSLGGQSNEKLFF
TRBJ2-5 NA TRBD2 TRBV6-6 TGTGCCAGCAGTGGACTAGCGGGGGGCCAAGAGACCCAGTACTTC CASSGLAGGQETQYF
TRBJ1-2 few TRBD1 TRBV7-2 TGTGCCAGCAGCCCAGGGGGCCAAGCCAGAAGCTATGGCTACACCTTC CASSPGGQARSYGYTF
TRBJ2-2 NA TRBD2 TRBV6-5 TGTGCCAGCAGGAGACTAGCGAGGGGGGGCGGGGAGCTGTTTTTT CASRRLARGGGELFF
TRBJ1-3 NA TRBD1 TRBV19 TGTGCCAGTAGACAGAGAGGACAGGCCTTCTCTGGAAACACCATATATTTT CASRQRGQAFSGNTIYF
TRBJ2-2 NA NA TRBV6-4 TGTGCCAGCAGTCCTACGAAGAACACCGGGGAGCTGTTTTTT CASSPTKNTGELFF
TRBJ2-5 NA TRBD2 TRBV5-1 TGCGCCAGCAGCTTGTCTCCTAGCGGGGGACAAGAGACCCAGTACTTC CASSLSPSGGQETQYF
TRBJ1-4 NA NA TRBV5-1 TGCGCCAGCAGCCCCGCGCGGAGTGAAAAACTGTTTTTT CASSPARSEKLFF
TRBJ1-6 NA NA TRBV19 TGTGCCTCTACCGAGGGGGTGCGACGGTCACCCCTCCACTTT CASTEGVRRSPLHF
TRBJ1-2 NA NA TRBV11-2 TGTGCCAGCAGCTTAGATATCAGAGCCTCGGGGGTCTCCTTC CASSLDIRASGVSF
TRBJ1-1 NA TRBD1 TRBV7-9 TGTGCCAGCAGCGCGGACAGGGCGATAGCTGAAGCTTTCTTT CASSADRAIAEAFF
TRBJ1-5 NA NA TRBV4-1 TGCGCCAGCAGCCAGGAAACCGGGACACCTAATCAGCCCCAGCATTTT CASSQETGTPNQPQHF
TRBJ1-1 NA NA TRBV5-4 TGTGCCAGCAGCTTGCGGGGGGCCGGGAACACTGAAGCTTTCTTT CASSLRGAGNTEAFF
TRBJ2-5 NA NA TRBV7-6 TGTGCCAGCAGCTCCCGGGACTCCGATGGGGAGACCCAGTACTTC CASSSRDSDGETQYF
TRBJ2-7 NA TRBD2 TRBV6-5 TGTGCCAGCAGCCAGCGGGGGGGCCTCTACGAGCAGTACTTC CASSQRGGLYEQYF
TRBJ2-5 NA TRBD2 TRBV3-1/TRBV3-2 TGTGCCAGCAGCTTTCTAGCGGGGGGGACGACAGAGACCCAGTACTTC CASSFLAGGTTETQYF
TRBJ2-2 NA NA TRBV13 TGTGCCAGCAGCTTATTGGGTATGGAGGGGGAGCTGTTTTTT CASSLLGMEGELFF
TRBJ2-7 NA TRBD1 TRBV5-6 TGTGCCAGCAGCCCCGGGACAGGGAGCTCCTACGAGCAGTACTTC CASSPGTGSSYEQYF
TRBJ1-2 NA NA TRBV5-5 TGTGCCAGCAGCCTTGCCGGGGGCTACACCTTC CASSLAGGYTF
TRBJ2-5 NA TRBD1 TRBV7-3 TGTGCCAGCAGCTTCGGACAGGGAGAGACCCAGTACTTC CASSFGQGETQYF
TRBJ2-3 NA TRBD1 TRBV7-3 TGTGCCAGCAGCTCCCGGACAGGGTACACAGATACGCAGTATTTT CASSSRTGYTDTQYF
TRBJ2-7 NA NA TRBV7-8 TGTGCCAGCAGCTTAGACAGCTCCTACGAGCAGTACTTC CASSLDSSYEQYF
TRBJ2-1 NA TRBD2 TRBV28 TGTGCCAGCAGTTTACCGCCCGCTAGCGGAGGCAATGAGCAGTTCTTC CASSLPPASGGNEQFF
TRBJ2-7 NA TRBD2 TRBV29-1 TGCAGCGTCAATCGGGGGGACGAGCAGTACTTC CSVNRGDEQYF
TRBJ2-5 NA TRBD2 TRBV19 TGTGCCAGTACCACGGGGGGAGAGACCCAGTACTTC CASTTGGETQYF
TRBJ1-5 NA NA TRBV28 TGTGCCAGCAGTTTGACAGAAGTAAGCACTCAGCCCCAGCATTTT CASSLTEVSTQPQHF
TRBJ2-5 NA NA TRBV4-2 TGTGCCAGCAGCCAGCGCGAACAAGAGACCCAGTACTTC CASSQREQETQYF
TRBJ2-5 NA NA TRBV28 TGTGCCAGCAGGCCCGGGACTCATGCGGAGACCCAGTACTTC CASRPGTHAETQYF
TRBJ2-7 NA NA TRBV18 TGTGCCAGCTCACCGGGCGACGAGCAGTACTTC CASSPGDEQYF
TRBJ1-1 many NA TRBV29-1 TGCAGCGCCACGACCTCAGGCTCTGAAGCTTTCTTT CSATTSGSEAFF
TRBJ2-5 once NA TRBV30 TGTGCCTGGAGTGTACAACCGGGGACCCAGTACTTC CAWSVQPGTQYF
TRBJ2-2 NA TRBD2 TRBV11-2 TGTGCCAGCAGCCCGACTAGCGGCAACACCGGGGAGCTGTTTTTT CASSPTSGNTGELFF
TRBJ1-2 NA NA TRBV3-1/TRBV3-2 TGTGCCAGCAGCCGACTGGACAGTATGAGCGGCTACACCTTC CASSRLDSMSGYTF
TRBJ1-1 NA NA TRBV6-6 TGTGCCAGCAGTTACTCGGCAGGCAACACTGAAGCTTTCTTT CASSYSAGNTEAFF
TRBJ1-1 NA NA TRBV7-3 TGTGCCAGCAGCTTAGTGAGGGCACAGACTGAAGCTTTCTTT CASSLVRAQTEAFF